A selection of T cell receptor beta chains follows, all from one sample in a study of siplizumab effects on memory and regulatory T cells. The protocol was immunoSEQ multiplex PCR, while the TCRdb copy is restricted to in-frame clones and leaves out a portion. The sample has roughly 60,000 clones; more than 85% are singletons. The sequenced sample was CD8+ T cells sorted from blood. The source of these receptors is a human donor in good health. Both conserved end residues are part of each CDR3. The D gene is left open where the match is weak. Some rows have no size entry. The others give once, few or many, or a class for an expanded clone.

TRBD2	TRBV27	NA	TRBJ2-7	TGTGCCAGCAGTTTTTTCGGGCTCATAATCGGACTAGCTGCGTACGAGCAGTACTTC	CASSFFGLIIGLAAYEQYF
NA	TRBV25-1	NA	TRBJ2-7	TGTGCCAGCAGTCACATCTACGAGCAGTACTTC	CASSHIYEQYF
NA	TRBV12-5	NA	TRBJ1-3	TGTGCTAGTGGTTTGCTTCCAGATACTGGAAACACCATATATTTT	CASGLLPDTGNTIYF
TRBD1	TRBV6-6	NA	TRBJ2-3	TGTGCCAGCAGCCTGGGACAGGCCACAGATACGCAGTATTTT	CASSLGQATDTQYF
NA	TRBV11-1	many	TRBJ2-3	TGTGCCAGCAGCGCACACAGGGTCCCCACAGATACGCAGTATTTT	CASSAHRVPTDTQYF
NA	TRBV6-1	few	TRBJ2-2	TGTGCCAGCAGTGAAGGGCCATCGGACACCGGGGAGCTGTTTTTT	CASSEGPSDTGELFF
NA	TRBV27	NA	TRBJ2-7	TGTGCCAGCAGTTTAGCATATCTTTACGAGCAGTACTTC	CASSLAYLYEQYF
NA	TRBV5-6	NA	TRBJ2-7	TGTGCCAGCAGCCTGGGATACGAGCAGTACTTC	CASSLGYEQYF
TRBD1	TRBV7-9	large	TRBJ2-3	TGTGCCAGCAGCTTAGTAACAGGGGACACAGATACGCAGTATTTT	CASSLVTGDTDTQYF
TRBD1	TRBV5-1	NA	TRBJ2-3	TGCGCCAGCAGCTTGGACGGGACAGCCAGGGCAGATACGCAGTATTTT	CASSLDGTARADTQYF
NA	TRBV5-6	NA	TRBJ1-5	TGTGCCAGCAGCCAGCAGGGAGGTCAGCCCCAGCATTTT	CASSQQGGQPQHF
NA	TRBV15	NA	TRBJ2-2	TGTGCCACCAGCTCGGGGTCCGACGGGGAGCTGTTTTTT	CATSSGSDGELFF
TRBD2	TRBV6-5	NA	TRBJ2-7	TGTGCCAGCACTAGCGGGAGATACGAGCAGTACTTC	CASTSGRYEQYF
TRBD2	TRBV29-1	NA	TRBJ2-2	TGCAGCGTTGACCTTAGCGGGAGGGTCGGCGGGGAGCTGTTTTTT	CSVDLSGRVGGELFF
TRBD2	TRBV5-6	NA	TRBJ2-1	TGTGCCAGCAGCTTGGTGCGGGAGGTTTCCAATGAGCAGTTCTTC	CASSLVREVSNEQFF
NA	TRBV7-2	NA	TRBJ2-7	TGTGCCAGCACCCCCGCGAGGGGGGCCGGCTCCTACGAGCAGTACTTC	CASTPARGAGSYEQYF